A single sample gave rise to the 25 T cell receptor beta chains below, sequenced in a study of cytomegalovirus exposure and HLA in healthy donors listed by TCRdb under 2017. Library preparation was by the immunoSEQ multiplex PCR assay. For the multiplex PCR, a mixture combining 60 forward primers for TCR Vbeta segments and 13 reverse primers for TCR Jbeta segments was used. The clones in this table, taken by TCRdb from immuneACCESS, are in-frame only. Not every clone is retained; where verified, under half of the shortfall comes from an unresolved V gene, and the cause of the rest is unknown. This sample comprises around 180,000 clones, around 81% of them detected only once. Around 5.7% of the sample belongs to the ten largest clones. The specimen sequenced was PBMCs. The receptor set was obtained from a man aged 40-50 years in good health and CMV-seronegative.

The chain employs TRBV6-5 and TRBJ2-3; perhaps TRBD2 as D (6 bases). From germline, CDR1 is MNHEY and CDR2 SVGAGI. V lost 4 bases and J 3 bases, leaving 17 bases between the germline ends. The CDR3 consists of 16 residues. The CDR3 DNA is TGTGCCAGCAGTTTCGACTCTGCGGGGAGGACAGATACGCAGTATTTT. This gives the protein CASSFDSAGRTDTQYF.

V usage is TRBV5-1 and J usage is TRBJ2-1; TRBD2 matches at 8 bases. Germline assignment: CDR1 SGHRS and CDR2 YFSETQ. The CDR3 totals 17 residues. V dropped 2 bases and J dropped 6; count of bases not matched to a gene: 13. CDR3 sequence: CASSLTLAGLGGNEQFF. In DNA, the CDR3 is TGCGCCAGCAGCTTAACCTTAGCGGGACTAGGGGGCAATGAGCAGTTCTTC.

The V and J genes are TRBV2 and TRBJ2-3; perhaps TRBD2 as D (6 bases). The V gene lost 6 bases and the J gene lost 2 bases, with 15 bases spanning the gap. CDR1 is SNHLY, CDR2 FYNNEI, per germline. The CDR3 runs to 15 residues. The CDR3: CASRKSGSITDTQYF. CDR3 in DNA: TGTGCCAGCAGAAAATCCGGGAGCATCACAGATACGCAGTATTTT.

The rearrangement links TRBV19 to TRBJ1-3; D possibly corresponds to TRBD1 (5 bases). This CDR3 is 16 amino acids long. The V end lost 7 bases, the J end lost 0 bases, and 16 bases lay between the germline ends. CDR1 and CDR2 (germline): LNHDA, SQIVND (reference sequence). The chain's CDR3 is CASNTDSLLSGNTIYF. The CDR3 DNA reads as TGTGCCAGTAATACTGACAGCCTCCTCTCTGGAAACACCATATATTTT.

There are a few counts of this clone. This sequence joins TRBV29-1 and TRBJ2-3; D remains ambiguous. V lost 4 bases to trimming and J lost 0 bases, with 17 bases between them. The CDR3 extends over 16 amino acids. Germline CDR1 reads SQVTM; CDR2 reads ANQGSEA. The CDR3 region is CSVGAVSYSSTDTQYF. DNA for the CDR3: TGCAGCGTTGGGGCAGTCAGTTACTCTAGCACAGATACGCAGTATTTT.

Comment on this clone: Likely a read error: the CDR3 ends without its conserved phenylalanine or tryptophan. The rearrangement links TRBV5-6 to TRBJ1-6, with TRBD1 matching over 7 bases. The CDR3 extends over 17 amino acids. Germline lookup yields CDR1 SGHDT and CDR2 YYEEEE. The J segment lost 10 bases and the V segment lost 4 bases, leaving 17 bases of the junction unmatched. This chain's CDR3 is CASSRTGAGGRRSPLHL. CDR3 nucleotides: TGTGCCAGCAGCCGCACAGGGGCTGGAGGTCGGCGGTCACCCCTCCACCTT.

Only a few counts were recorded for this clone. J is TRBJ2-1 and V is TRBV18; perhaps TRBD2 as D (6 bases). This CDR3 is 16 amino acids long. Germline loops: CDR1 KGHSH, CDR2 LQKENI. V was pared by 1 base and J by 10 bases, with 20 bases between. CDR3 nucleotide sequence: TGTGCCAGCTCACCACTCGCGGGGAGCCTTCATAACGAGCAGTTCTTC. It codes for CASSPLAGSLHNEQFF.

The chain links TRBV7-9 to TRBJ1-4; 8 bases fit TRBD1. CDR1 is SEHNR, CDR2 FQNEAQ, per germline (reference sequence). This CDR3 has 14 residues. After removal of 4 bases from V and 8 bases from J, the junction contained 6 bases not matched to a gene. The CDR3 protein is CASSWTGTDEKLFF. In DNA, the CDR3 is TGTGCCAGCAGCTGGACAGGGACCGACGAAAAACTGTTTTTT.

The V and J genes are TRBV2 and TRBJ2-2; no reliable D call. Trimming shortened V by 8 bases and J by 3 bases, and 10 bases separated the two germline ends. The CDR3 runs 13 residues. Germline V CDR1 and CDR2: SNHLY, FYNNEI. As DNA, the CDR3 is TGTGCCAGCTCGAGCGAACACACCGGGGAGCTGTTTTTT. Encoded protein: CASSSEHTGELFF.

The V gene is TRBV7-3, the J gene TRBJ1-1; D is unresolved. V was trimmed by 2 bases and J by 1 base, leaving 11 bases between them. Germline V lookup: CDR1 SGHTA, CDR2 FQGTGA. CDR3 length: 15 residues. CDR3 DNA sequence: TGTGCCAGCAGCTTAGGGCCAGCCGAGAACACTGAAGCTTTCTTT. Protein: CASSLGPAENTEAFF.

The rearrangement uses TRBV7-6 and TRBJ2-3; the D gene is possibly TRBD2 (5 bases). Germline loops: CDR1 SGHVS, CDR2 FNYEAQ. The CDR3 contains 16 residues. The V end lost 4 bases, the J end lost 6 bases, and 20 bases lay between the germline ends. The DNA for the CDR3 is TGTGCCAGCAGCTACCCCTTAGTGGAGAGGGTGGATACGCAGTATTTT. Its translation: CASSYPLVERVDTQYF.

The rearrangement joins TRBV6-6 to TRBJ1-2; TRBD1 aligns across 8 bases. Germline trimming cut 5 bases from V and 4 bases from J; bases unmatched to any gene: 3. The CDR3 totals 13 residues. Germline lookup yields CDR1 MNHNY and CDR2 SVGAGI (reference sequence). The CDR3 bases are TGTGCCAGCAGTACCGACAGGGGCTATGGCTACACCTTC. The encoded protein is CASSTDRGYGYTF.

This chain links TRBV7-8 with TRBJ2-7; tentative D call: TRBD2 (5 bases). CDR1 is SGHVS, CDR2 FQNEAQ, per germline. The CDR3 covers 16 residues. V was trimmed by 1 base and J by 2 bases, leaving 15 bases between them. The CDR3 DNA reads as TGTGCCAGCAGCTTAGTGGGCGGGTATTATACCTACGAGCAGTACTTC. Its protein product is CASSLVGGYYTYEQYF.

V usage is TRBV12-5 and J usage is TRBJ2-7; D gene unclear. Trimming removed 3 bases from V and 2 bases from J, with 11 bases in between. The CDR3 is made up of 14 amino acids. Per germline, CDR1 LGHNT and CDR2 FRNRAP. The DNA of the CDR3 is TGTGCTAGTGGTTTCCTGAGCCCTCCCTACGAGCAGTACTTC. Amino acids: CASGFLSPPYEQYF.

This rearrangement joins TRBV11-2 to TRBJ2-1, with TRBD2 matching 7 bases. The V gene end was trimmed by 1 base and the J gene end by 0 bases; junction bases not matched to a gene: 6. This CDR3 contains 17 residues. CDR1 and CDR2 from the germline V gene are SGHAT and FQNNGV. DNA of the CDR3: TGTGCCAGCAGCTTAGCGGGGTGGGACTACTCCTACAATGAGCAGTTCTTC. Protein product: CASSLAGWDYSYNEQFF.

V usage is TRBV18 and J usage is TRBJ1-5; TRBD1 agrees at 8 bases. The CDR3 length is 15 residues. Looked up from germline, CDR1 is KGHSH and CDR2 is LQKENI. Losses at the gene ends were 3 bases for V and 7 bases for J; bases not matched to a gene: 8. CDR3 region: CASSPTDRAGQPQHF. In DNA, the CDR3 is TGTGCCAGCTCACCCACGGACAGGGCTGGGCAGCCCCAGCATTTT.

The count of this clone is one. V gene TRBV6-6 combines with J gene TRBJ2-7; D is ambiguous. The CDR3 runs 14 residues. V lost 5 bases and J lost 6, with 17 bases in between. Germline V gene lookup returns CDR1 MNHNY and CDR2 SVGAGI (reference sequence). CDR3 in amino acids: CASSDTGFTGEQYF. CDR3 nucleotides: TGTGCCAGCAGTGATACGGGTTTTACCGGCGAGCAGTACTTC.

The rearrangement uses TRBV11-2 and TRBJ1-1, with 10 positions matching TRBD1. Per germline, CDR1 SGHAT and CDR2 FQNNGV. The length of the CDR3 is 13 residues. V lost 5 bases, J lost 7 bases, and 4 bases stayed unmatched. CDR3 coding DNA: TGTGCCAGCAGCACCGGACAGGGGGTTGAAGCTTTCTTT. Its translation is CASSTGQGVEAFF.

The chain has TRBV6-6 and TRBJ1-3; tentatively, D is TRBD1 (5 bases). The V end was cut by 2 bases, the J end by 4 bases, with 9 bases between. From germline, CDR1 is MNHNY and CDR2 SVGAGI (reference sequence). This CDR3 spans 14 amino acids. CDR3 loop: CASSYGGGGNTIYF. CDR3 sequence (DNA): TGTGCCAGCAGTTACGGGGGAGGAGGAAACACCATATATTTT.

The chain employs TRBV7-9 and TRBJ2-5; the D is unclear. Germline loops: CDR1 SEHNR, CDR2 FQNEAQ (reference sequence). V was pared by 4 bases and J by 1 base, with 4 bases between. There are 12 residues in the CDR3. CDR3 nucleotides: TGTGCCAGCAGCTCTCTCCAAGAGACCCAGTACTTC. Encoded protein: CASSSLQETQYF. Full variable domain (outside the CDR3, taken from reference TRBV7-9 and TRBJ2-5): DTGVSQNPRHKITKRGQNVTFRCDPISEHNRLYWYRQTLGQGPEFLTYFQNEAQLEKSRLLSDRFSAERPKGSFSTLEIQRTEQGDSAMYLCASSSLQETQYFGPGTRLLVL.

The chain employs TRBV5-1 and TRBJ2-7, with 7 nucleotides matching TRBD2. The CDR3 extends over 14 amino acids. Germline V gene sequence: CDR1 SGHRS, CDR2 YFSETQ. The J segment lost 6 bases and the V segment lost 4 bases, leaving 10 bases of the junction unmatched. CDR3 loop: CASSPAGGKGEQYF. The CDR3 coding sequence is TGCGCCAGCAGCCCCGCCGGGGGGAAGGGCGAGCAGTACTTC.

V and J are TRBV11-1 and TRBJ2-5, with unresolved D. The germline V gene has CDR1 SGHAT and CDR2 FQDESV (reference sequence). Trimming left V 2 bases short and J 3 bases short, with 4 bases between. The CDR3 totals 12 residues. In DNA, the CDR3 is TGTGCCAGCAGCTTATCCAAAGAGACCCAGTACTTC. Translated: CASSLSKETQYF.

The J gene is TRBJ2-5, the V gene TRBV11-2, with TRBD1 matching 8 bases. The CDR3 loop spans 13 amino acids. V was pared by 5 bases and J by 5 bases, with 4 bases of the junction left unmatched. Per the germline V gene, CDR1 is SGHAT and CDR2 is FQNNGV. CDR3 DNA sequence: TGTGCCAGCAGCCAGGACAGGGTGGAGACCCAGTACTTC. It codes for CASSQDRVETQYF.

CDR3 amino acids: CASSPYEAFF. The CDR3 coding sequence is TGTGCCAGCAGTCCCTATGAAGCTTTCTTT. This chain connects TRBV6-5 to TRBJ1-1; D gene ambiguous. The CDR3 spans 10 residues. V was pared by 5 bases and J by 7 bases, with 5 bases between. The germline gives CDR1 MNHEY, CDR2 SVGAGI.

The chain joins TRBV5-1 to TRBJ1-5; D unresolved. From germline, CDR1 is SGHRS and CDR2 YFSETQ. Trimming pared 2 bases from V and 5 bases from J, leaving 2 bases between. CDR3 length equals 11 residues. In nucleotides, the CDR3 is TGCGCCAGCAGCTTCTATCAGCCCCAGCATTTT. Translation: CASSFYQPQHF.